This TCR beta chain was profiled in a study of T cells after yellow fever vaccination. Overall study results and limits: Faster peaking, at day 5 versus 15, marked a secondary response that was weaker.

To note about this clonotype: Its antigen remains unidentified.

TCRdb fed the 5' RACE reads into MiXCR, producing one record per CDR3 protein. The sample holds about 120,000 distinct CDR3 sequences; more than 7.5% are singletons and the top ten take approximately 24%. Material: CD8+ T cells sorted from PBMCs, obtained 45 days after the yellow fever booster vaccination. The sequence was obtained from a man aged 25 to 40 who received the YFV17D yellow fever vaccine.

CDR3 nucleotide sequence: TGTGCCAGGGGCCCCGGGACACTACCAGCCAAAAACATTCAGTACTTC. This gives the protein CARGPGTLPAKNIQYF. This rearrangement joins TRBV5-3 to TRBJ2-4, with a weak D call TRBD1 (6 bases). TRBV5-3 is placed among ORFs of uncertain function. Trimming shortened V by 8 bases and J by 0 bases, and 18 bases separated the two germline ends. The CDR3 covers 16 residues.